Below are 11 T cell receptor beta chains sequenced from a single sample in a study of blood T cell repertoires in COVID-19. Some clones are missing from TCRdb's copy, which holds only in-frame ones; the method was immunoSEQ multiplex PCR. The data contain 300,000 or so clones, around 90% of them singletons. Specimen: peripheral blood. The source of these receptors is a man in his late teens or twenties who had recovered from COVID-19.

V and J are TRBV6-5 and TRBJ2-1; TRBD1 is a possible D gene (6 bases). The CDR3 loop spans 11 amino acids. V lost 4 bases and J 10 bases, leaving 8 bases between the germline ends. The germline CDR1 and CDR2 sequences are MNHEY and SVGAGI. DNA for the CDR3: TGTGCCAGCAGTTCTGGGGGCGAGCAGTTCTTC. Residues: CASSSGGEQFF.

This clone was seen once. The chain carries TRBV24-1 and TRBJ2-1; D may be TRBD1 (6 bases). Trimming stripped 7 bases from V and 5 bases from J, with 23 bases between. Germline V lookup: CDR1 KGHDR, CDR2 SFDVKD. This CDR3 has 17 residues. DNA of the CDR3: TGTGCCACCAGCCCCTCAGATCAGGGGTTGGGGGACAATGAGCAGTTCTTC. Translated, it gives CATSPSDQGLGDNEQFF.

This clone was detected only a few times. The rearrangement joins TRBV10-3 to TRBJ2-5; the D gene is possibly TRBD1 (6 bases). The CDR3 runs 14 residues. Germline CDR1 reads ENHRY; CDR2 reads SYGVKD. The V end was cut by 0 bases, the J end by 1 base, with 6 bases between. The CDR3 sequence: CAISESGAQETQYF. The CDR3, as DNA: TGTGCCATCAGTGAGTCGGGGGCCCAAGAGACCCAGTACTTC.

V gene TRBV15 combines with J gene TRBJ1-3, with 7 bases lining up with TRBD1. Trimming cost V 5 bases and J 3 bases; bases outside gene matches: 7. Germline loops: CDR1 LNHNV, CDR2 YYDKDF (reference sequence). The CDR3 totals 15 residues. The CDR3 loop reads CATSGTGANGNTIYF. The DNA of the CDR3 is TGTGCCACCAGCGGTACAGGGGCTAATGGAAACACCATATATTTT.

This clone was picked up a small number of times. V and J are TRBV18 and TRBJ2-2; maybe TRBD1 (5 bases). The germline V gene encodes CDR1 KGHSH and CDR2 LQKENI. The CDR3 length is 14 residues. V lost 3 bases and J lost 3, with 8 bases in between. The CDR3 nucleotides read TGTGCCAGCTCACCGACAGTCGACACCGGGGAGCTGTTTTTT. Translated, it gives CASSPTVDTGELFF.

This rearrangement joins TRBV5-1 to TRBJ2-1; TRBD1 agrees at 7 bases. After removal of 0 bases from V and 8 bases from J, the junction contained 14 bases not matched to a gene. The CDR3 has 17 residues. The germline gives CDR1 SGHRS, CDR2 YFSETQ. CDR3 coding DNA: TGCGCCAGCAGCTTGGACGACAGGGCACCCTTCGGGGATGAGCAGTTCTTC. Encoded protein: CASSLDDRAPFGDEQFF.

The CDR3 DNA is TGTGCCAGCAGCTTGCGAGCGGGGGGCACGGATGAGCAGTTCTTC. This encodes CASSLRAGGTDEQFF. V and J are TRBV5-4 and TRBJ2-1; 9 bases map to TRBD2. The CDR3 has 15 amino acids. The germline V gene encodes CDR1 SGHNT and CDR2 YYREEE (reference sequence). Unmatched junction bases numbered 7, after V lost 1 base and J lost 8 bases.

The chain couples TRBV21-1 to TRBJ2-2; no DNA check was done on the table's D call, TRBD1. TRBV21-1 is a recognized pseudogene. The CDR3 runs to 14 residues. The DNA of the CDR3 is TGTGCCAGCAGGGACAGGGATAACACCGGGGAGCTGTTTTTT. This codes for CASRDRDNTGELFF.

The CDR3 loop reads CASSTHGVGNQPQHF. The CDR3 DNA sequence: TGTGCCAGCTCAACGCACGGGGTAGGCAATCAGCCCCAGCATTTT. This chain uses TRBV18 with TRBJ1-5; no definite D call. CDR3 length: 15 amino acids. Germline V gene lookup returns CDR1 KGHSH and CDR2 LQKENI. V lost 5 bases and J 2 bases, leaving 13 bases between the germline ends.

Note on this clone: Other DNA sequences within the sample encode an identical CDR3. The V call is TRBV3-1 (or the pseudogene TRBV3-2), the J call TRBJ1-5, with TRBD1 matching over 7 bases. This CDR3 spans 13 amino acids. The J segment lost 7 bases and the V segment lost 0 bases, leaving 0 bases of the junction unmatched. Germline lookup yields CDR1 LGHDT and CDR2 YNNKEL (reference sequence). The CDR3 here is CASSQDRGQPQHF. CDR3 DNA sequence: TGTGCCAGCAGCCAAGACAGGGGGCAGCCCCAGCATTTT.

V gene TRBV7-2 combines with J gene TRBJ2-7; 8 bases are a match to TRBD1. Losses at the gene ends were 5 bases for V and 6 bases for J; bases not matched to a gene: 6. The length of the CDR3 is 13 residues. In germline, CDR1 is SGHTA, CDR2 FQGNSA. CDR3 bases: TGTGCCAGCAGCCGAGACAGGGGAGGCGAGCAGTACTTC. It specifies CASSRDRGGEQYF.